The 14 T cell receptor beta chains in this list originate from one sample, sequenced in a study of shared clonotypes between healthy human individuals. Method: immunoSEQ multiplex PCR; TCRdb's copy keeps in-frame clones and lacks some. The sample includes hundreds of thousands of clones, roughly 73% of them seen just once. The sample was memory CD4+ T cells sorted from blood. The subset here: CD45RA-negative fraction. The receptors here all came from a woman aged 25-40 years in good health.

This clone was counted between two and nine times. The J gene is TRBJ1-1, the V gene TRBV19, with D possibly TRBD1 on 5 matching bases. Looked up from germline, CDR1 is LNHDA and CDR2 is SQIVND (reference sequence). V lost 3 bases to trimming and J lost 8 bases, with 16 bases between them. This CDR3 region has 14 residues. The CDR3: CASSMGDRTDEAFF. CDR3 bases: TGTGCCAGTAGTATGGGGGACCGGACCGACGAAGCTTTCTTT.

This chain uses TRBV29-1 with TRBJ2-1, with TRBD2 identical over 8 bases. V lost 5 bases and J lost 5; bases outside the gene matches: 8. The germline V gene has CDR1 SQVTM and CDR2 ANQGSEA. The CDR3 totals 14 residues. The CDR3 coding sequence is TGCAGCGTTTTGGGAGTAGCGGGACACAATGAGCAGTTCTTC. Its protein product is CSVLGVAGHNEQFF.

This clone was detected only a few times. The chain employs TRBV19 and TRBJ1-5; tentatively, D is TRBD1 (5 bases). Trimming cost V 6 bases and J 1 base, with 13 bases left between them. Germline V lookup: CDR1 LNHDA, CDR2 SQIVND (reference sequence). This CDR3 has 15 amino acids. The CDR3 nucleotides are TGTGCCAGTAGGGGGGAGGTTACGAGCAATCAGCCCCAGCATTTT. It is translated as CASRGEVTSNQPQHF.

CDR3 sequence reads: CATKLGFKGQGYYEQYF. CDR3 bases: TGTGCCACCAAACTCGGGTTTAAAGGACAGGGATACTACGAGCAGTACTTC. The V gene is TRBV28, the J gene TRBJ2-7, with 8 bases matching TRBD1. Per germline, CDR1 MDHEN and CDR2 SYDVKM. This CDR3 has 17 amino acids. V shed 10 bases, J shed 3 bases, and the junction held 20 bases outside the gene matches. The full variable domain, its missing parts supplied by reference TRBV28 and TRBJ2-7, is DVKVTQSSRYLVKRTGEKVFLECVQDMDHENMFWYRQDPGLGLRLIYFSYDVKMKEKGDIPEGYSVSREKKERFSLILESASTNQTSMYLCATKLGFKGQGYYEQYFGPGTRLTVT.

This clone was counted a single time. One end of the junction is discordant with germline, which a read error may explain. J is TRBJ1-3 and V is TRBV30; no reliable D call. The length of the CDR3 is 11 residues. Germline V gene lookup returns CDR1 GTSNPN and CDR2 SVGIG (reference sequence). DNA for the CDR3: TGTGCCCGGAGACGAGGTAACACCATATATTTT. This encodes CARRRGNTIYF.

The gene calls are TRBV11-2 and TRBJ2-7, with D possibly being TRBD2 (6 bases). V lost 6 bases, J lost 9 bases, and 24 bases lay in between. CDR3 length: 15 residues. From germline, CDR1 is SGHAT and CDR2 FQNNGV. The CDR3 loop is CASRRLGAPGDGQYF. The CDR3 DNA sequence: TGTGCCAGCAGGCGCCTGGGTGCCCCGGGGGATGGGCAGTACTTC.

Concerning this clone itself: The same CDR3 can be traced to other DNA sequences in this sample. This chain uses TRBV5-1 with TRBJ2-1; D call uncertain. The CDR3 contains 14 residues. V lost 0 bases and J 0 bases, leaving 4 bases between the germline ends. Germline values: CDR1 SGHRS, CDR2 YFSETQ. CDR3 coding DNA: TGCGCCAGCAGCTTGGGCAGCTCCTACAATGAGCAGTTCTTC. Its protein product is CASSLGSSYNEQFF.

This clone was seen just once. V is TRBV19 and J is TRBJ1-5, with D hard to call. Trimming removed 6 bases from V and 1 base from J, with 13 bases in between. The CDR3 totals 15 residues. Germline V gives CDR1 LNHDA, CDR2 SQIVND (reference sequence). The CDR3 DNA reads TGTGCCAGTAGATTGGTCGGAGAAAGCAATCAGCCCCAGCATTTT. Residues: CASRLVGESNQPQHF.

CDR3 amino acids: CASSLQGPNTEAFF. In DNA form, the CDR3 reads TGTGCCAGCAGTCTACAGGGCCCGAACACTGAAGCTTTCTTT. The V gene is TRBV2, the J gene TRBJ1-1; weak D call: TRBD1 (6 bases). CDR3 length: 14 amino acids. The ends were cut back, 5 bases at V and 1 base at J, with 11 bases in the middle. Germline values: CDR1 SNHLY, CDR2 FYNNEI. Drawing the rest from reference TRBV2 and TRBJ1-1, the complete variable domain is EPEVTQTPSHQVTQMGQEVILRCVPISNHLYFYWYRQILGQKVEFLVSFYNNEISEKSEIFDDQFSVERPDGSNFTLKIRSTKLEDSAMYFCASSLQGPNTEAFFGQGTRLTVV.

This clone has only one observation. The rearrangement links TRBV7-9 to TRBJ2-2; 11 bases match TRBD2. The CDR3 totals 18 residues. Looked up from germline, CDR1 is SEHNR and CDR2 is FQNEAQ (reference sequence). Germline trimming cut 3 bases from V and 5 bases from J; bases unmatched to any gene: 11. The CDR3 nucleotides read TGTGCCAGCAGCTTTGGTAGCGGGAGGGCCTTTTCAACCGGGGAGCTGTTTTTT. It translates to CASSFGSGRAFSTGELFF. The whole variable domain, remainder taken from reference TRBV7-9 and TRBJ2-2, is DTGVSQNPRHKITKRGQNVTFRCDPISEHNRLYWYRQTLGQGPEFLTYFQNEAQLEKSRLLSDRFSAERPKGSFSTLEIQRTEQGDSAMYLCASSFGSGRAFSTGELFFGEGSRLTVL.

The chain uses TRBV2 and TRBJ1-2; maybe TRBD1 (5 bases). V was clipped by 6 bases and J by 2 bases, with 10 bases between them. This CDR3 region has 13 residues. Germline V gene lookup returns CDR1 SNHLY and CDR2 FYNNEI. CDR3 sequence (DNA): TGTGCCAGCAGATTGGACACAAACTATGGCTACACCTTC. Its protein is CASRLDTNYGYTF.

The chain employs TRBV5-4 and TRBJ2-7; D is possibly TRBD1 (5 bases). V was clipped by 8 bases and J by 7 bases, with 19 bases between them. CDR1 and CDR2 (germline): SGHNT, YYREEE (reference sequence). The CDR3 extends over 13 amino acids. This CDR3 is CASSLTELSEQYF. In DNA form, the CDR3 reads TGTGCCAGTTCTTTGACAGAGCTATCTGAGCAGTACTTC.

This chain connects TRBV2 to TRBJ1-4, with D maybe TRBD1 (6 bases). The CDR3 sequence is 15 residues long. Germline-derived CDR1 and CDR2 are SNHLY and FYNNEI. Trimming removed 2 bases from V and 8 bases from J, with 15 bases in between. The CDR3 protein is CASSENGQGTEKLFF. CDR3 in DNA: TGTGCCAGCAGTGAAAATGGCCAGGGGACCGAAAAACTGTTTTTT.

This clone was picked up one time. The chain has TRBV6-1 and TRBJ2-3; no definite D call. From germline, CDR1 is MNHNS and CDR2 SASEGT. Trimming took off 0 bases at V and 2 bases at J, with 18 bases between the two ends. The CDR3 runs 18 residues. The CDR3 reads CASSEAFGSVLFTDTQYF. CDR3 nucleotide sequence: TGTGCCAGCAGTGAAGCGTTCGGGTCGGTTTTATTCACAGATACGCAGTATTTT.